This TCR beta chain originates from a study of shared clonotypes between healthy human individuals. The wider study: Plates per donor: three CD4 naive, three CD4 memory, two CD8 naive, one CD8 memory.

The CDR3 is made up of 16 amino acids. Trimming removed 5 bases from V and 5 bases from J, with 21 bases in between. The germline V gene has CDR1 SGHVS and CDR2 FQNEAQ. Only in-frame clones appear in the TCRdb table, and some are missing; sequencing was by immunoSEQ multiplex PCR. The sample has a few million clones; more than 85% are singletons. The material sequenced was naive CD4+ T cells from PBMCs. As for subset: CD45RA+ positively selected. The receptor's source is a man younger than 35 in good health. Some clones in this sample may be carry-over from other donors' samples. The gene calls are TRBV7-8 and TRBJ1-2; no definite D call. CDR3 nucleotide sequence: TGTGCCAGCAGCCCCAGGATGCCGGGAGCCTTGTATGGCTACACCTTC. It encodes CASSPRMPGALYGYTF.